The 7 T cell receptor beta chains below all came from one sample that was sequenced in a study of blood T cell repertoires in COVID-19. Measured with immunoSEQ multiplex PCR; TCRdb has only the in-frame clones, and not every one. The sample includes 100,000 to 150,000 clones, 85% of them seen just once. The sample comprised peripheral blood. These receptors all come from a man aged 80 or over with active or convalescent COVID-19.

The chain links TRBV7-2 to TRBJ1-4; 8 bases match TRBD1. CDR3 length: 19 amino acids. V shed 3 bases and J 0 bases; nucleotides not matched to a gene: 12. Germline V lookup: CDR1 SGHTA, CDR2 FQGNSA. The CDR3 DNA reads TGTGCCAGCAGCTTCCGACAGGGGTCCTTCTCCTCAACTAATGAAAAACTGTTTTTT. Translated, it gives CASSFRQGSFSSTNEKLFF.

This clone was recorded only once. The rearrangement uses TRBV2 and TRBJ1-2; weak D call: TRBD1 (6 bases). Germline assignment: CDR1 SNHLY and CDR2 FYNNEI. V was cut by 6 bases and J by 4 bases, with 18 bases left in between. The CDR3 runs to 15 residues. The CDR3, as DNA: TGTGCCAGCAGCGAAAGCAGGGGTCGAAGCTATGGCTACACCTTC. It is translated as CASSESRGRSYGYTF.

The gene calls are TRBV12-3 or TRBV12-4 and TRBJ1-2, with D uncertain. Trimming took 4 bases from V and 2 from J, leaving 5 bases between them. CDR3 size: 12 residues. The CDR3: CASSSLNYGYTF. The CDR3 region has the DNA TGTGCCAGCAGTTCCCTAAACTATGGCTACACCTTC.

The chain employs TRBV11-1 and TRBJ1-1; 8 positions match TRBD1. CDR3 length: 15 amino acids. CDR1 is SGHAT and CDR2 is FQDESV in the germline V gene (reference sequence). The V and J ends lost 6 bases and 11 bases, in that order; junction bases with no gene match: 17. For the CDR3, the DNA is TGTGCCAGCAGTTCCACCCCCCAGGGGGCGCGGAAGGCTTTCTTT. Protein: CASSSTPQGARKAFF. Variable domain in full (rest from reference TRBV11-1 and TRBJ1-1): EAEVAQSPRYKITEKSQAVAFWCDPISGHATLYWYRQILGQGPELLVQFQDESVVDDSQLPKDRFSAERLKGVDSTLKIQPAELGDSAMYLCASSSTPQGARKAFFGQGTRLTVV.

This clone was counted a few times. CDR3 in DNA: TGTGCCAGCAGCCAACCGGGACAGGGGGCCAATGAGCAGTTCTTC. This encodes CASSQPGQGANEQFF. The chain couples TRBV4-2 to TRBJ2-1, with 12 bases lining up with TRBD1. J was trimmed by 6 bases and V by 2 bases; bases with no gene match: 2. Germline V CDR1 and CDR2: LGHNA, YNFKEQ. The CDR3 length is 15 residues.

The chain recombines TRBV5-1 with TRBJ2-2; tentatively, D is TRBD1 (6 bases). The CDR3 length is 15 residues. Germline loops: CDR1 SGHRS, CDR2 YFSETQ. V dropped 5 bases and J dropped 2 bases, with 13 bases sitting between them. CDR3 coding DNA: TGCGCCAGCAGGGGGGCGGAACTAAACACCGGGGAGCTGTTTTTT. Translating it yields CASRGAELNTGELFF. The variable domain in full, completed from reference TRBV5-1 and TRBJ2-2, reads KAGVTQTPRYLIKTRGQQVTLSCSPISGHRSVSWYQQTPGQGLQFLFEYFSETQRNKGNFPGRFSGRQFSNSRSEMNVSTLELGDSALYLCASRGAELNTGELFFGEGSRLTVL.

The CDR3 coding sequence is TGTGCCAGCAGAACGACAGTTTCCACAGATACGCAGTATTTT. Its protein product is CASRTTVSTDTQYF. The chain employs TRBV2 and TRBJ2-3, with D perhaps TRBD1 (5 bases). Trimming removed 6 bases from V and 2 bases from J, with 12 bases in between. This CDR3 spans 14 amino acids. From germline, CDR1 is SNHLY and CDR2 FYNNEI. Complete variable domain (other parts from reference TRBV2 and TRBJ2-3): EPEVTQTPSHQVTQMGQEVILRCVPISNHLYFYWYRQILGQKVEFLVSFYNNEISEKSEIFDDQFSVERPDGSNFTLKIRSTKLEDSAMYFCASRTTVSTDTQYFGPGTRLTVL.